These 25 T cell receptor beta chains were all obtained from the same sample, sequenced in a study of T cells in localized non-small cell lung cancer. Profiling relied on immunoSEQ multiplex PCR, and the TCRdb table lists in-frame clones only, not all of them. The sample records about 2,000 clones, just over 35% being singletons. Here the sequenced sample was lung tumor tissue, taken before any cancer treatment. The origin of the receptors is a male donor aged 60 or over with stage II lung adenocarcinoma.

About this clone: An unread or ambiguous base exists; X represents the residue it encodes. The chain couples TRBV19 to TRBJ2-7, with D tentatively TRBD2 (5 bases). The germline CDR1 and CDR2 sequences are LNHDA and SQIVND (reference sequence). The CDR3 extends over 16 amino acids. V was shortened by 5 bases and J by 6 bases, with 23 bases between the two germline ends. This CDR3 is CASSALXGDLDAEQYF. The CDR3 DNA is TGTGCCAGTAGTGCGTTAGYGGGAGACTTGGACGCCGAGCAGTACTTC.

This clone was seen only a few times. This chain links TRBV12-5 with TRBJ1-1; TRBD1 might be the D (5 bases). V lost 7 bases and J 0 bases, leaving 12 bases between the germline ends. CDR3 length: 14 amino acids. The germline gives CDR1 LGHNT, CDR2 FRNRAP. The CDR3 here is CASALDSLNTEAFF. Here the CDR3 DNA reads TGTGCTAGTGCCCTTGACAGCCTGAACACTGAAGCTTTCTTT.

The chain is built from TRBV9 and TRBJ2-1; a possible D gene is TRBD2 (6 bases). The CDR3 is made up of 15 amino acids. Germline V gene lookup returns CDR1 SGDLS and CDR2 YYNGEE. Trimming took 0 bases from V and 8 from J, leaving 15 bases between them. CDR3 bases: TGTGCCAGCAGCGTAGCGGGAGCCGGCGGGGATGAGCAGTTCTTC. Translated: CASSVAGAGGDEQFF.

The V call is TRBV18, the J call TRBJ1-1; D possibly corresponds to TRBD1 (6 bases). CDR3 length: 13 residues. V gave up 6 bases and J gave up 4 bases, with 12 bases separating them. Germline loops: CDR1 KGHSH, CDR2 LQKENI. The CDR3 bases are TGTGCCAGCTCCCCAGACAGGAGCACTGAAGCTTTCTTT. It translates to CASSPDRSTEAFF.

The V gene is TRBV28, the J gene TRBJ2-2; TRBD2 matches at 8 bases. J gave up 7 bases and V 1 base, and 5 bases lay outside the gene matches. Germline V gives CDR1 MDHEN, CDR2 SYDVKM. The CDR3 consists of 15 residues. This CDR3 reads CASSLSGLVGGELFF. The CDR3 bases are TGTGCCAGCAGTTTATCGGGACTAGTTGGCGGGGAGCTGTTTTTT.

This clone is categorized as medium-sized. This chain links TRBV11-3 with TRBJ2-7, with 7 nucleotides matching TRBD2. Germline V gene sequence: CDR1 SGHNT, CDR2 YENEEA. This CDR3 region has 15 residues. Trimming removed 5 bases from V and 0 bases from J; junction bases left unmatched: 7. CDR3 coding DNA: TGTGCCAGCAGCGTACTAGCGAAGAGCTCCTACGAGCAGTACTTC. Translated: CASSVLAKSSYEQYF.

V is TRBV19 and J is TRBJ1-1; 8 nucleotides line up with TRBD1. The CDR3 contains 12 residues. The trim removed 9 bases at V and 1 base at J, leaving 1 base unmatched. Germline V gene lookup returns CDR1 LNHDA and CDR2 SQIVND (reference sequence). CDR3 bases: TGTGCCAGCGGACAGGGGAACACTGAAGCTTTCTTT. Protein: CASGQGNTEAFF.

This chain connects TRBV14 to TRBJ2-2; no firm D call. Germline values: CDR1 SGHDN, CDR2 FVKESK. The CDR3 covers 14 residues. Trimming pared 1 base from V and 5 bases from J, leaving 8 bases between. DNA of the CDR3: TGTGCCAGCAGCCAAGCCCCCTTTACCGGGGAGCTGTTTTTT. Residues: CASSQAPFTGELFF.

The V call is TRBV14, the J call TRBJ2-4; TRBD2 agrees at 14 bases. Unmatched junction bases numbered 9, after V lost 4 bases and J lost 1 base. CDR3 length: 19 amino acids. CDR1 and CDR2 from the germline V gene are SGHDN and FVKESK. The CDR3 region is CASSLGTSGSSGAKNIQYF. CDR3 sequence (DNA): TGTGCCAGCAGCCTGGGGACTAGCGGGAGTTCTGGGGCCAAAAACATTCAGTACTTC.

The CDR3 DNA is TGTGCCAGCAGCGAACGGGACTTCCCCACGACAGATACGCAGTATTTT. As protein: CASSERDFPTTDTQYF. The chain uses TRBV9 and TRBJ2-3; maybe TRBD2 (6 bases). Germline V gives CDR1 SGDLS, CDR2 YYNGEE. The CDR3 loop spans 16 amino acids. V lost 3 bases and J lost 3, with 17 bases in between.

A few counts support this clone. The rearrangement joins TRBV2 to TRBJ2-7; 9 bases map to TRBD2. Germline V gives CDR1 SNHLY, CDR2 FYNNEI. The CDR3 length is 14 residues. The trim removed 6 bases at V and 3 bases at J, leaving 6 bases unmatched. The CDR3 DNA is TGTGCCAGCAGAGAGACTAGCGGCTTCTACGAGCAGTACTTC. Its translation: CASRETSGFYEQYF.

CDR3 nucleotides: TGTGCCAGCTCACCAGTGAGGACAGGTGACAACAATGAGCAGTTCTTC. This codes for CASSPVRTGDNNEQFF. The rearrangement joins TRBV18 to TRBJ2-1; 7 bases agree with TRBD1. CDR3 length: 16 residues. Looked up from germline, CDR1 is KGHSH and CDR2 is LQKENI. J gave up 5 bases and V 2 bases, and 9 bases lay outside the gene matches.

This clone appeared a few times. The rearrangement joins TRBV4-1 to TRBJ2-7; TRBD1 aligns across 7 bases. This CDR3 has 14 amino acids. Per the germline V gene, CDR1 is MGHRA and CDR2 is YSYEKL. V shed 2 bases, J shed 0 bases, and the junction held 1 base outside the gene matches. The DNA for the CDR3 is TGCGCCAGCAGCCAAAGGACAGGCTCCTACGAGCAGTACTTC. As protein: CASSQRTGSYEQYF.

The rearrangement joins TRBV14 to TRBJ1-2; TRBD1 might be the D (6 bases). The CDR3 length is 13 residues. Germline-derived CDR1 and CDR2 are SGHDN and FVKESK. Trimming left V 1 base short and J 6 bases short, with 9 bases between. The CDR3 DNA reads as TGTGCCAGCAGCCAAGCAGGGGTCCATGGCTACACCTTC. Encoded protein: CASSQAGVHGYTF.

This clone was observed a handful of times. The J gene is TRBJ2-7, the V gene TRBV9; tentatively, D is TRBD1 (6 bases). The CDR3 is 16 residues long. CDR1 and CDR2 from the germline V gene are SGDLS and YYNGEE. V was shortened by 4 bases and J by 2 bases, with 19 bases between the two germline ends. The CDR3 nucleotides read TGTGCCAGCAGCCCCCTCGGGGACACCCCGACCTACGAGCAGTACTTC. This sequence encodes CASSPLGDTPTYEQYF.

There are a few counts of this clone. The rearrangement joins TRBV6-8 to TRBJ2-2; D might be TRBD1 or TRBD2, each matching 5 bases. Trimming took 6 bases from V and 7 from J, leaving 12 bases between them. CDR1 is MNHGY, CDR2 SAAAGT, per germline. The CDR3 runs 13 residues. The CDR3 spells CASRFGTVGELFF. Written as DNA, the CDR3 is TGTGCCAGCAGATTCGGGACCGTCGGGGAGCTGTTTTTT.

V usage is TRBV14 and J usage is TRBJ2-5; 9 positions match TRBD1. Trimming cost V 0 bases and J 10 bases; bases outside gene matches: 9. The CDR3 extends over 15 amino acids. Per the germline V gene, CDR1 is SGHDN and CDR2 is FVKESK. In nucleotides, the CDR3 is TGTGCCAGCAGCCAAGAAGGGACAGGGCCAGCGGGCCAGTACTTC. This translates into CASSQEGTGPAGQYF.

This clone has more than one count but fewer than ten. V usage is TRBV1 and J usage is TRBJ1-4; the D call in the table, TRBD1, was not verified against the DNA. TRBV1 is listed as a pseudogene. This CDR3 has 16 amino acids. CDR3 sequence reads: CASSQVQQATNEKLFF. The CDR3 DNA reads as TGCGCCAGCAGCCAAGTGCAGCAGGCAACTAATGAAAAACTGTTTTTT.

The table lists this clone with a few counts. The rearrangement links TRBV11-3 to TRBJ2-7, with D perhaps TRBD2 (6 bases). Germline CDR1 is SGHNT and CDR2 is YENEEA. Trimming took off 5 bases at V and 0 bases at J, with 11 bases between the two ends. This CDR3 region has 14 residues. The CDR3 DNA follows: TGTGCCAGCAGCCCAGCCGGGAGCTCCTACGAGCAGTACTTC. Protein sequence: CASSPAGSSYEQYF.

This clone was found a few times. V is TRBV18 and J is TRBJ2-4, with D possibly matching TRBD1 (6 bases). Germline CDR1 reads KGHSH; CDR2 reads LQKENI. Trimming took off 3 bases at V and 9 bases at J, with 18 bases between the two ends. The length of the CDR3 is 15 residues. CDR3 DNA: TGTGCCAGCTCACCTCCGGACAGCCGAAGGGTCATTCAGTACTTC. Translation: CASSPPDSRRVIQYF.

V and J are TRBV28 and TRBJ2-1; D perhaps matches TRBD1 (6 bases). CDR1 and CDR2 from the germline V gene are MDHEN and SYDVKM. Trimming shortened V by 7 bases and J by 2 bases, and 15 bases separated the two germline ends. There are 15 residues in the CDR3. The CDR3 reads CASKTDRRAYNEQFF. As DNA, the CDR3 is TGTGCCAGCAAAACTGACAGGCGCGCCTACAATGAGCAGTTCTTC.

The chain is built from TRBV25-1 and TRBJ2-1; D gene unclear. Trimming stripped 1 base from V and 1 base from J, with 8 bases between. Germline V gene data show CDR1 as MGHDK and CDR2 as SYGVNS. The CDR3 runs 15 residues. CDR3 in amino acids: CASSESTISYNEQFF. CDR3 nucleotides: TGTGCCAGCAGTGAATCGACCATTTCCTACAATGAGCAGTTCTTC.

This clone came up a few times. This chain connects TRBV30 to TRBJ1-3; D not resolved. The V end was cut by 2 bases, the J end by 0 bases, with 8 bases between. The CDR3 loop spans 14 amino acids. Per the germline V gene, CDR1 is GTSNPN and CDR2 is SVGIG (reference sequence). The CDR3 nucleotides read TGTGCCTGGAGTCTAACTTACTCTGGAAACACCATATATTTT. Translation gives CAWSLTYSGNTIYF.

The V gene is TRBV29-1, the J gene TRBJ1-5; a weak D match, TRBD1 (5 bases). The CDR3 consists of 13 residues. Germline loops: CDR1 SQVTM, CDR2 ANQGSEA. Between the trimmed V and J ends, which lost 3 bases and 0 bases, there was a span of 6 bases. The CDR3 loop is CSVEGDSNQPQHF. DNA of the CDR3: TGCAGCGTTGAGGGGGATAGCAATCAGCCCCAGCATTTT. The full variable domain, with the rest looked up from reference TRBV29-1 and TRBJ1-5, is SAVISQKPSRDICQRGTSLTIQCQVDSQVTMMFWYRQQPGQSLTLIATANQGSEATYESGFVIDKFPISRPNLTFSTLTVSNMSPEDSSIYLCSVEGDSNQPQHFGDGTRLSIL.

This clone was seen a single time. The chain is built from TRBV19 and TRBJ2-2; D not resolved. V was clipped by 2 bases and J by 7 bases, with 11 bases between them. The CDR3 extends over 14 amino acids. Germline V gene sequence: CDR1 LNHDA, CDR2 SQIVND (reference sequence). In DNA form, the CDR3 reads TGTGCCAGTAGTATAACCGACACGTACGGGGAGCTGTTTTTT. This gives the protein CASSITDTYGELFF.